This T cell receptor beta chain appears in the sequencing data of a study of read filtering for tumor transcriptome and immune sequencing. Study information: Mean patient age was approximately 71 years, range roughly 40 to 80; 16 to 20 male, some 15 female.

The CDR3 extends over 16 amino acids. The trim removed 6 bases at V and 7 bases at J, leaving 14 bases unmatched. From germline, CDR1 is LGHNT and CDR2 FRNRAP. This library used 300 to 500 ng RNA and molecular barcoded adaptors spanning alpha/delta and beta/gamma chains. TCRdb passed the reads through MiXCR, listing each CDR3 protein once. The table includes about 38,000 distinct CDR3 sequences, 12% to 15% detected once. Many counts were recorded for this clonotype. The TCR originated in a donor at least 40 years old with multiple myeloma. The chain uses TRBV12-5 and TRBJ2-1, with TRBD2 matching over 8 bases. The material sequenced was a population of CD138-negative cells sorted from bone marrow. CDR3 DNA: TGTGCTAGTGGGCACGGCGGGGGGCCTCTCGGGAATGAGCAGTTCTTC. Translation: CASGHGGGPLGNEQFF.